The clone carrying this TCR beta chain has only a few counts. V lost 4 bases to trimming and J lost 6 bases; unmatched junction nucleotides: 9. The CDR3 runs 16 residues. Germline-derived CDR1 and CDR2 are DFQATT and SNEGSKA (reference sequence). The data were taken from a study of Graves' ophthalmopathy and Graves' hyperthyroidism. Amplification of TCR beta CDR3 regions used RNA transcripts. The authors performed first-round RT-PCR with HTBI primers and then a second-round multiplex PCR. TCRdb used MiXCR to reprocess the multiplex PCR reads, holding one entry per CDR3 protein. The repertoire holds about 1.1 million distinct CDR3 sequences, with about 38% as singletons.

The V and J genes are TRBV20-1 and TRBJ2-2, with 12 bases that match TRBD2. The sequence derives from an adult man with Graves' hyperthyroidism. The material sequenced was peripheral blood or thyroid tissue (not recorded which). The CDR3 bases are TGCAGTGCTAAATCGACTAGCGGGAGCCAGGCCGGGGAGCTGTTTTTT. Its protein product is CSAKSTSGSQAGELFF.